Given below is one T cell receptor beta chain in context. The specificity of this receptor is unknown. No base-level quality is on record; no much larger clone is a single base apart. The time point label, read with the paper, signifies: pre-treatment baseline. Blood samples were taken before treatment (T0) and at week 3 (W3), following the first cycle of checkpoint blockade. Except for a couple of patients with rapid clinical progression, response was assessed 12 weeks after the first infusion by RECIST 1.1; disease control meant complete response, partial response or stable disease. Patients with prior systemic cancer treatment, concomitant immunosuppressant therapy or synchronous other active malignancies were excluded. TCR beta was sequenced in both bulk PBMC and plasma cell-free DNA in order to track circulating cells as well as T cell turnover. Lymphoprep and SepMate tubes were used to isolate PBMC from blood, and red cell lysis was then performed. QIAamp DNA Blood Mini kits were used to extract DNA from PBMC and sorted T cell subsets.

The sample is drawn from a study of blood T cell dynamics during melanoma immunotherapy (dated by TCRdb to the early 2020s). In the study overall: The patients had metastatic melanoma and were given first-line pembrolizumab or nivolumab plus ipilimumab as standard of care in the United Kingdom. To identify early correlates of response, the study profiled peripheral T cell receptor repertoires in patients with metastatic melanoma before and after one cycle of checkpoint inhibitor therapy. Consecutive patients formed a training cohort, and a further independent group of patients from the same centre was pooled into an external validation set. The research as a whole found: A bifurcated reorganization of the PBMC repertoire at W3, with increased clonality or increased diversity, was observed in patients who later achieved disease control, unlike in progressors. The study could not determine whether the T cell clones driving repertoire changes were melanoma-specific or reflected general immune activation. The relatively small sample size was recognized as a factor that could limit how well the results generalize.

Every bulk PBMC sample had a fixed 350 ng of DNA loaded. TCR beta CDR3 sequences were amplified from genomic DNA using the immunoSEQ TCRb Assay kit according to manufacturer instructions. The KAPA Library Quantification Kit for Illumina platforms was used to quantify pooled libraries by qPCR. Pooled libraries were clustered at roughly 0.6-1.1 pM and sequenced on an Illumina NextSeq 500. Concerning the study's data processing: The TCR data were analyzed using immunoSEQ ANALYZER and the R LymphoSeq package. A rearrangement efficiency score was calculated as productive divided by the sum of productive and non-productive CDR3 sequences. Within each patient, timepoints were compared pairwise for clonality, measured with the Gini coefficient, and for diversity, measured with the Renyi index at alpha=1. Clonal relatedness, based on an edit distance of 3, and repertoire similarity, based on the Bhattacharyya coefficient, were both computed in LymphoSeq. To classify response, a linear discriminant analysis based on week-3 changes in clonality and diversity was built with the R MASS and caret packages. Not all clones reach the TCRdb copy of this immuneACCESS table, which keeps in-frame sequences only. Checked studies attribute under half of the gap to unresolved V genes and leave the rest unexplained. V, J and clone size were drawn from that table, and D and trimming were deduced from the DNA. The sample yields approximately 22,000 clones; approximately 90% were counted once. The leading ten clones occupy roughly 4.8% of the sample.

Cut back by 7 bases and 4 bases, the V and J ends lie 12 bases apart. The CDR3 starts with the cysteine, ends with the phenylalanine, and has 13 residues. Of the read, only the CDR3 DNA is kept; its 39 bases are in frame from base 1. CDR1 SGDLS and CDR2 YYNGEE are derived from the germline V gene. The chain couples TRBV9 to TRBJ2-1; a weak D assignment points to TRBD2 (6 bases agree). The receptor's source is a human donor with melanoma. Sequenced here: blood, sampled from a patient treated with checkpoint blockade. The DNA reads TGTGCCAGCGGAGGGGCAGGGTACAATGAGCAGTTCTTC. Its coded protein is CASGGAGYNEQFF. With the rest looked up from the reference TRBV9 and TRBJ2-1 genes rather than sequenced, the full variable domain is DSGVTQTPKHLITATGQRVTLRCSPRSGDLSVYWYQQSLDQGLQFLIQYYNGEERAKGNILERFSAQQFPDLHSELNLSSLELGDSALYFCASGGAGYNEQFFGPGTRLTVL.